The next 26 T cell receptor beta chains were all read from a single sample in a study of blood T cell repertoires in COVID-19. This table comes from immunoSEQ multiplex PCR, and its TCRdb copy is limited to in-frame clones, with some not included. This table holds 150,000 or so clones, roughly 90% found once. Sequences were obtained from PBMCs or T cells enriched from blood (not recorded which). All receptors derive from a woman aged 30 to 39 with acute COVID-19.

The chain couples TRBV10-2 to TRBJ1-2; D is uncertain. The V end lost 2 bases, the J end lost 4 bases, and 14 bases lay between the germline ends. The germline CDR1 and CDR2 sequences are WSHSY and SAAADI. CDR3 length: 15 amino acids. The CDR3 protein is CASSEVAGESYGYTF. In nucleotides, the CDR3 is TGCGCCAGCAGTGAGGTCGCGGGAGAGAGCTATGGCTACACCTTC.

The gene calls are TRBV7-8 and TRBJ1-2; 7 bases fit TRBD1. V shed 1 base, J shed 0 bases, and the junction held 5 bases outside the gene matches. This CDR3 has 16 residues. The V gene's germline CDR1 is SGHVS and CDR2 FQNEAQ. This CDR3 reads CASSLGHRGANYGYTF. CDR3 bases: TGTGCCAGCAGCTTAGGGCACAGGGGAGCTAACTATGGCTACACCTTC.

The gene calls are TRBV28 and TRBJ1-3; tentatively, D is TRBD1 (5 bases). CDR1 is MDHEN and CDR2 is SYDVKM in the germline V gene. V lost 7 bases and J 0 bases, leaving 10 bases between the germline ends. This CDR3 has 14 residues. The CDR3 sequence is CASIGGDSGNTIYF. As DNA, the CDR3 is TGTGCCAGCATCGGAGGGGACTCTGGAAACACCATATATTTT.

The rearrangement uses TRBV6-5 and TRBJ2-3, with 7 nucleotides matching TRBD1. Germline CDR1 reads MNHEY; CDR2 reads SVGAGI. The CDR3 loop spans 15 amino acids. V shed 4 bases, J shed 0 bases, and the junction held 4 bases outside the gene matches. CDR3 coding DNA: TGTGCCAGCAGTTCCGGGACAGCTAGCACAGATACGCAGTATTTT. It translates to CASSSGTASTDTQYF.

The rearrangement uses TRBV27 and TRBJ2-3, with 8 bases lining up with TRBD1. Germline CDR1 is MNHEY and CDR2 is SMNVEV (reference sequence). The CDR3 consists of 14 residues. V gave up 7 bases and J gave up 1 base; unmatched junction bases: 4. The DNA of the CDR3 is TGTGCCAGCACCTGGGGACAGGGCACAGATACGCAGTATTTT. Translation gives CASTWGQGTDTQYF.

The chain couples TRBV19 to TRBJ1-3; the match to TRBD1 covers 8 bases. Trimming removed 7 bases from V and 4 bases from J; junction bases left unmatched: 6. Germline V gene data show CDR1 as LNHDA and CDR2 as SQIVND (reference sequence). This CDR3 is built from 14 residues. The CDR3 sequence is CASMGQAPGNTIYF. The CDR3 DNA is TGTGCCAGTATGGGACAGGCACCGGGAAACACCATATATTTT.

This clone was detected a few times. The chain links TRBV9 to TRBJ2-2; 11 bases agree with TRBD2. The trim removed 4 bases at V and 0 bases at J, leaving 2 bases unmatched. Per germline, CDR1 SGDLS and CDR2 YYNGEE. The length of the CDR3 is 16 residues. The CDR3 region is CASSPTSGANTGELFF. CDR3 nucleotides: TGTGCCAGCAGCCCGACTAGCGGGGCGAACACCGGGGAGCTGTTTTTT.

The chain has TRBV7-3 and TRBJ2-7; 11 nucleotides align to TRBD2. The CDR3 is made up of 15 amino acids. The germline CDR1 and CDR2 sequences are SGHTA and FQGTGA. V was pared by 5 bases and J by 6 bases, with 9 bases of the junction left unmatched. The CDR3 loop is CASSSELAGVGEQYF. The CDR3 region has the DNA TGTGCCAGCAGCAGTGAACTAGCGGGAGTTGGCGAGCAGTACTTC.

The table lists this clone with a count of one. V gene TRBV28 combines with J gene TRBJ1-1; the match to TRBD1 covers 7 bases. This CDR3 is 16 amino acids long. Germline V CDR1 and CDR2: MDHEN, SYDVKM. V trimming: 4 bases; J trimming: 3 bases; junction bases outside the gene matches: 11. The DNA of the CDR3 is TGTGCCAGCAGTTCACTCACAGGGGTCCGTCACACTGAAGCTTTCTTT. It codes for CASSSLTGVRHTEAFF.

The chain uses TRBV28 and TRBJ1-1, with D possibly TRBD1 on 6 matching bases. V lost 3 bases to trimming and J lost 1 base, with 9 bases between them. Germline V CDR1 and CDR2: MDHEN, SYDVKM. This CDR3 comprises 14 residues. The CDR3 nucleotides read TGTGCCAGCAGTTTCCAGGGGTGGAACACTGAAGCTTTCTTT. Protein sequence: CASSFQGWNTEAFF.

V usage is TRBV27 and J usage is TRBJ1-3; the D gene is possibly TRBD1 (5 bases). The CDR3 is 16 amino acids. V dropped 9 bases and J dropped 2 bases, with 20 bases sitting between them. Germline assignment: CDR1 MNHEY and CDR2 SMNVEV (reference sequence). For the CDR3, the DNA is TGTGCCAGTAAACCAAGGGGAGGGGTGGCTGGAAACACCATATATTTT. Amino acid sequence: CASKPRGGVAGNTIYF.

The chain uses TRBV6-4 and TRBJ2-2; D perhaps matches TRBD1 (6 bases). CDR1 and CDR2 from the germline V gene are MRHNA and SNTAGT. The CDR3 is 14 residues long. V gave up 3 bases and J gave up 5 bases, with 10 bases separating them. In nucleotides, the CDR3 is TGTGCCAGCAGTGATGACCAGGGGACCGGGGAGCTGTTTTTT. Translation gives CASSDDQGTGELFF.

The chain has TRBV7-2 and TRBJ2-5, with TRBD1 as a possible D gene (5 bases). The germline CDR1 and CDR2 sequences are SGHTA and FQGNSA. V gave up 3 bases and J gave up 5 bases, with 10 bases separating them. CDR3 length: 13 amino acids. The CDR3 DNA reads TGTGCCAGCAGCTTGACAGATTGGGAGACCCAGTACTTC. Translated: CASSLTDWETQYF.

The V call is TRBV5-4, the J call TRBJ1-1, with TRBD1 identical over 7 bases. Trimming at V came to 3 bases and at J to 4 bases, leaving 9 bases not matched to a gene. CDR1 is SGHNT and CDR2 is YYREEE in the germline V gene (reference sequence). This CDR3 is 15 amino acids long. The CDR3 DNA follows: TGTGCCAGCAGCTCACCTTCAGGGGGAGGCACTGAAGCTTTCTTT. Its translation is CASSSPSGGGTEAFF.

V gene TRBV10-3 combines with J gene TRBJ2-6; TRBD2 aligns across 11 bases. This CDR3 is 16 amino acids long. Germline CDR1 ENHRY, CDR2 SYGVKD. J lost 4 bases, V lost 10 bases, and 9 bases had no gene match. DNA of the CDR3: TGTGCCACACTAGCGGGAGCTTCTTTGGGGGCCAACGTCCTGACTTTC. It translates to CATLAGASLGANVLTF.

The CDR3 nucleotides read TGTGCCAGCAGCTCCCGGGCGGGGATCGATACGCAGTATTTT. Amino acids: CASSSRAGIDTQYF. The rearrangement joins TRBV9 to TRBJ2-3, with D possibly TRBD2 on 6 matching bases. V lost 4 bases, J lost 6 bases, and 15 bases lay in between. This CDR3 is 14 amino acids long. Germline V gene lookup returns CDR1 SGDLS and CDR2 YYNGEE.

V usage is TRBV19 and J usage is TRBJ2-3; 7 bases agree with TRBD2. Germline values: CDR1 LNHDA, CDR2 SQIVND (reference sequence). Trimming took 5 bases from V and 0 from J; bases not matched to a gene: 5. CDR3 length equals 15 residues. CDR3 nucleotide sequence: TGTGCCAGTAGTGCTTCAGCGGGGAGCACAGATACGCAGTATTTT. Encoded protein: CASSASAGSTDTQYF.

The chain combines TRBV2 with TRBJ1-5; possible D gene TRBD1, 5 bases. The CDR3 loop spans 13 amino acids. Germline V gene sequence: CDR1 SNHLY, CDR2 FYNNEI. Between the trimmed V and J ends, which lost 4 bases and 5 bases, there was a span of 9 bases. CDR3 residues: CASSVSRDQPQHF. CDR3 nucleotides: TGTGCCAGCAGTGTTTCCAGGGATCAGCCCCAGCATTTT.

The rearrangement joins TRBV3-1 (or the pseudogene TRBV3-2) to TRBJ2-1, with 8 bases identical to TRBD2. The germline CDR1 and CDR2 sequences are LGHDT and YNNKEL (reference sequence). Unmatched junction bases numbered 9, after V lost 1 base and J lost 10 bases. This CDR3 spans 15 amino acids. CDR3 coding DNA: TGTGCCAGCAGCCAAGGAGGTAGCGGGAAACGGGAGCAGTTCTTC. Translation gives CASSQGGSGKREQFF.

CDR3 protein: CASSTTKRTGEIGNTEAFF. CDR3 bases: TGTGCCAGCAGCACAACGAAGAGGACAGGGGAGATAGGGAACACTGAAGCTTTCTTT. The V gene is TRBV21-1, the J gene TRBJ1-1; TRBD1, as called in the table, went unchecked against the DNA. TRBV21-1 is recorded as a pseudogene. This CDR3 is 19 amino acids long.

The chain uses TRBV18 and TRBJ1-5; D may be TRBD1 (6 bases). The CDR3 has 16 amino acids. Trimming left V 6 bases short and J 1 base short, with 16 bases between. CDR1 and CDR2 (germline): KGHSH, LQKENI. The CDR3 coding sequence is TGTGCCAGCTCGCCCCCGGGGGGCGCGAGCAATCAGCCCCAGCATTTT. It encodes CASSPPGGASNQPQHF.

This clone was detected once. V is TRBV5-5 and J is TRBJ1-4; a weak D match, TRBD1 (5 bases). The ends were cut back, 4 bases at V and 8 bases at J, with 12 bases in the middle. The CDR3 spans 13 residues. Per germline, CDR1 SGHKS and CDR2 YYEKEE (reference sequence). CDR3 sequence: CASSLAGPEKLFF. The CDR3 bases are TGTGCCAGCAGCCTTGCGGGGCCCGAAAAACTGTTTTTT. Filled out from reference TRBV5-5 and TRBJ1-4, the complete variable domain reads DAGVTQSPTHLIKTRGQQVTLRCSPISGHKSVSWYQQVLGQGPQFIFQYYEKEERGRGNFPDRFSARQFPNYSSELNVNALLLGDSALYLCASSLAGPEKLFFGSGTQLSVL.

The V gene is TRBV9, the J gene TRBJ1-2; weak D call: TRBD1 (6 bases). Germline CDR1 SGDLS, CDR2 YYNGEE. V lost 1 base to trimming and J lost 3 bases, with 16 bases between them. The CDR3 totals 16 residues. The CDR3 protein is CASSVSYRVLYYGYTF. CDR3 DNA: TGTGCCAGCAGCGTAAGCTACAGGGTTCTCTACTATGGCTACACCTTC.

This clone was seen once. This chain uses TRBV25-1 with TRBJ2-1; 9 positions match TRBD2. After removal of 3 bases from V and 4 bases from J, the junction contained 7 bases not matched to a gene. The CDR3 sequence is 16 residues long. CDR1 is MGHDK, CDR2 SYGVNS, per germline. CDR3 sequence reads: CASSDPAGGGYNEQFF. In DNA form, the CDR3 reads TGTGCCAGCAGTGACCCGGCGGGAGGGGGATACAATGAGCAGTTCTTC. The full variable domain, in which reference TRBV25-1 and TRBJ2-1 provide the parts outside the CDR3, is EADIYQTPRYLVIGTGKKITLECSQTMGHDKMYWYQQDPGMELHLIHYSYGVNSTEKGDLSSESTVSRIRTEHFPLTLESARPSHTSQYLCASSDPAGGGYNEQFFGPGTRLTVL.

The chain carries TRBV25-1 and TRBJ1-2, with D possibly being TRBD1 (5 bases). Per the germline V gene, CDR1 is MGHDK and CDR2 is SYGVNS. CDR3 length equals 13 residues. V was pared by 4 bases and J by 5 bases, with 11 bases between. The CDR3: CASSARVSYGYTF. CDR3 nucleotides: TGTGCCAGCAGTGCCAGGGTATCATATGGCTACACCTTC.

The V gene is TRBV5-1, the J gene TRBJ2-3, with TRBD2 matching over 7 bases. The CDR3 contains 14 residues. Germline V lookup: CDR1 SGHRS, CDR2 YFSETQ. The junction had 3 bases not matched to a gene; V was cut back by 4 bases and J by 1 base. CDR3 bases: TGCGCCAGCAGCCGAACTAGCGGCACAGATACGCAGTATTTT. It is translated as CASSRTSGTDTQYF.